These T cell receptor beta chains were read from a single sample in a study of molecular identifiers for immune sequencing clone quantification. TCRdb re-called the PCR reads through MiXCR, storing one row per CDR3 protein. Of about 640,000 distinct CDR3 sequences listed, 15% to 20% were seen once; the top ten hold under 0.95%. The sequenced sample consisted of naive CD8+ T cells from blood, with Jurkat cell RNA spiked in. The receptors come from a human donor in good health. Some libraries in this study had Jurkat cell RNA spiked in. CDR3s include the opening cysteine and the closing phenylalanine or tryptophan. The D gene is left open where the match is weak. The size of a clone is reported for some rows only, either as once, few or many, or as a class for expanded clones.

d_call,clone_size,j_call,v_call,cdr3_aa,cdr3_nt
.,many,TRBJ2-3,TRBV9,CASSLGATDTQYF,TGTGCCAGCAGCTTAGGGGCCACAGATACGCAGTATTTT
TRBD2,once,TRBJ2-7,TRBV27,CASSSQTSATYEQYF,TGTGCCAGCAGTTCCCAGACTAGCGCAACCTACGAGCAGTACTTC
TRBD2,.,TRBJ2-5,TRBV9,CASSSRVAGGLGGETQYF,TGTGCCAGCAGCTCCCGAGTAGCGGGAGGTCTGGGAGGAGAGACCCAGTACTTC
TRBD2,.,TRBJ2-3,TRBV3-1,CASSQGPRLAGRTDTQYF,TGTGCCAGCAGCCAAGGGCCCAGACTAGCGGGCCGCACAGATACGCAGTATTTT
TRBD1,few,TRBJ1-1,TRBV5-6,CASSGWSARGQTEAFF,TGTGCCAGCAGCGGATGGAGTGCCAGGGGGCAAACTGAAGCTTTCTTT
.,.,TRBJ2-7,TRBV5-1,CASSLAGGDYSYEQYF,TGCGCCAGCAGCTTGGCAGGCGGGGATTACTCCTACGAGCAGTACTTC
TRBD2,few,TRBJ2-3,TRBV9,CASSVDQREYGVTDTQYF,TGTGCCAGCAGCGTAGATCAGCGGGAGTATGGGGTAACAGATACGCAGTATTTT
TRBD2,many,TRBJ2-7,TRBV4-3,CASSQGLAGIYEQYF,TGTGCCAGCAGCCAAGGACTAGCGGGGATCTACGAGCAGTACTTC
TRBD1,few,TRBJ2-7,TRBV27,CASSLYFLRDRGLYEQYF,TGTGCCAGCAGTTTATACTTCCTCCGGGACAGGGGGCTCTACGAGCAGTACTTC
TRBD2,many,TRBJ2-7,TRBV9,CASSFGTSGINEQYF,TGTGCCAGCAGCTTTGGGACTAGCGGGATAAACGAGCAGTACTTC